Each of the 20 T cell receptor beta chains below was sequenced from the same sample in a study of identical twins. TCRdb analysed the 5' RACE reads with MiXCR anew, one entry per CDR3 protein. The sample carries about 530,000 distinct CDR3 sequences, approximately 20% recorded once. This sample also belongs to another study, concerning yellow fever vaccine responses in identical twins.

Sequenced input: CD4+ T cells sorted from blood. These receptors all stem from a young woman in good health.

V usage is TRBV7-7 and J usage is TRBJ2-2, with TRBD2 as a possible D gene (6 bases). The CDR3 sequence is 15 residues long. Trimming removed 5 bases from V and 4 bases from J, with 14 bases in between. The germline V gene encodes CDR1 SSHAT and CDR2 FNYEAQ (reference sequence). In DNA form, the CDR3 reads TGTGCCAGCAGCCCGGACTACCAAATCACCGGGGAGCTGTTTTTT. This codes for CASSPDYQITGELFF. Variable domain in full (rest from reference TRBV7-7 and TRBJ2-2): GAGVSQSPRYKVTKRGQDVTLRCDPISSHATLYWYQQALGQGPEFLTYFNYEAQPDKSGLPSDRFSAERPEGSISTLTIQRTEQRDSAMYRCASSPDYQITGELFFGEGSRLTVL.

This clonotype occurred once. The J gene is TRBJ2-5, the V gene TRBV20-1, with unresolved D. The V and J ends lost 2 bases and 3 bases respectively, with 10 bases between them. In germline, CDR1 is DFQATT, CDR2 SNEGSKA (reference sequence). CDR3 length: 13 amino acids. CDR3 amino acids: CSARYAGKETQYF. CDR3 DNA sequence: TGCAGTGCTAGATACGCTGGGAAAGAGACCCAGTACTTC.

This chain links TRBV5-1 with TRBJ1-5; D remains unclear. The CDR3 runs 16 residues. The germline V gene has CDR1 SGHRS and CDR2 YFSETQ. The V gene lost 0 bases and the J gene lost 6 bases, with 16 bases spanning the gap. The CDR3 nucleotides read TGCGCCAGCAGCTTGGGGCAGGCCTCCAGTGGTCAGCCCCAGCATTTT. Amino acids: CASSLGQASSGQPQHF.

The V and J genes are TRBV12-3 or TRBV12-4 and TRBJ2-3; perhaps TRBD2 as D (6 bases). The CDR3 runs to 13 residues. V gave up 4 bases and J gave up 5 bases, with 10 bases separating them. CDR3 residues: CASSWASEDTQYF. The CDR3 DNA follows: TGTGCCAGCAGTTGGGCTAGCGAAGATACGCAGTATTTT.

This clonotype was seen only a few times. The gene calls are TRBV15 and TRBJ2-2; D not certain. The CDR3 is 15 amino acids. V shed 0 bases and J shed 4 bases, with 9 bases lying between them. CDR1 is LNHNV, CDR2 YYDKDF, per germline (reference sequence). The CDR3 sequence is CATSRESVGTGELFF. Written as DNA, the CDR3 is TGTGCCACCAGCAGAGAAAGTGTTGGCACCGGGGAGCTGTTTTTT.

V gene TRBV11-3 combines with J gene TRBJ2-1; 11 positions match TRBD2. Trimming at V came to 5 bases and at J to 10 bases, leaving 13 bases not matched to a gene. The CDR3 sequence is 16 residues long. Germline V CDR1 and CDR2: SGHNT, YENEEA. Here the CDR3 DNA reads TGTGCCAGCAGCCCCCAACTAGCGGGAGTGGTAAAGGAGCAGTTCTTC. This sequence encodes CASSPQLAGVVKEQFF. Looking up the rest from reference TRBV11-3 and TRBJ2-1 gives the full variable domain: EAGVVQSPRYKIIEKKQPVAFWCNPISGHNTLYWYLQNLGQGPELLIRYENEEAVDDSQLPKDRFSAERLKGVDSTLKIQPAELGDSAVYLCASSPQLAGVVKEQFFGPGTRLTVL.

This clonotype was seen more than once but under ten times. The rearrangement uses TRBV9 and TRBJ2-3, with D perhaps TRBD1 (5 bases). The germline V gene has CDR1 SGDLS and CDR2 YYNGEE. The CDR3 has 15 amino acids. Trimming left V 0 bases short and J 1 base short, with 9 bases between. The CDR3, as DNA: TGTGCCAGCAGCGTAGTCCTAGGGGGCACAGATACGCAGTATTTT. Its protein is CASSVVLGGTDTQYF.

This clonotype came up a few times. The J gene is TRBJ2-7, the V gene TRBV5-4, with D perhaps TRBD2 (6 bases). In germline, CDR1 is SGHNT, CDR2 YYREEE (reference sequence). The V and J ends lost 4 bases and 0 bases respectively, with 14 bases between them. The CDR3 consists of 15 residues. In DNA form, the CDR3 reads TGTGCCAGCAGCCCCAGCGGGCTTCACTCCTACGAGCAGTACTTC. Its translation: CASSPSGLHSYEQYF.

The rearrangement uses TRBV2 and TRBJ2-5; D is perhaps TRBD1 or TRBD2 (6 bases each). The CDR3 covers 14 residues. Germline-derived CDR1 and CDR2 are SNHLY and FYNNEI. V lost 4 bases to trimming and J lost 2 bases, with 11 bases between them. CDR3 protein: CASSGGGGQETQYF. The CDR3 DNA reads as TGTGCCAGCAGTGGCGGAGGGGGGCAAGAGACCCAGTACTTC.

The chain is built from TRBV20-1 and TRBJ1-2; no clear D. Germline CDR1 DFQATT, CDR2 SNEGSKA (reference sequence). The CDR3 extends over 13 amino acids. The V gene lost 5 bases and the J gene lost 7 bases, with 17 bases spanning the gap. The CDR3 coding sequence is TGCAGTGCTGGGAAGGACCCCAGGAGTGGCTACACCTTC. Amino acid sequence: CSAGKDPRSGYTF.

This chain uses TRBV12-3 or TRBV12-4 with TRBJ2-7, with 10 bases aligning to TRBD2. The junction had 2 bases not matched to a gene; V was cut back by 3 bases and J by 0 bases. The CDR3 has 15 amino acids. CDR3 residues: CASSFASGGSYEQYF. The CDR3 DNA follows: TGTGCCAGCAGTTTCGCTAGCGGGGGCTCCTACGAGCAGTACTTC.

This clonotype was seen only a few times. The CDR3 reads CASSYSRGASYEQYV. The CDR3, as DNA: TGTGCCAGCAGTTACTCGAGAGGGGCCAGCTACGAGCAGTACGTC. V is TRBV6-5 and J is TRBJ2-7, with D possibly being TRBD1 or TRBD2 (5 bases each). Per the germline V gene, CDR1 is MNHEY and CDR2 is SVGAGI. The CDR3 covers 15 residues. Trimming removed 0 bases from V and 3 bases from J, with 12 bases in between.

The rearrangement links TRBV20-1 to TRBJ1-5, with TRBD1 identical over 8 bases. The CDR3 totals 15 residues. The germline gives CDR1 DFQATT, CDR2 SNEGSKA (reference sequence). The J segment lost 3 bases and the V segment lost 2 bases, leaving 6 bases of the junction unmatched. The CDR3 region has the DNA TGCAGTGCTAGACAGACAGGGGCTAACAATCAGCCCCAGCATTTT. This translates into CSARQTGANNQPQHF.

This clonotype was observed a few times. The rearrangement links TRBV29-1 to TRBJ2-1; D tentatively reads TRBD1 or TRBD2 (5 bases each). Trimming removed 5 bases at V and 5 bases at J, with 7 bases between. The CDR3 runs to 11 residues. Germline loops: CDR1 SQVTM, CDR2 ANQGSEA. The CDR3 DNA reads TGCAGCGTTTGGGGACACAATGAGCAGTTCTTC. Residues: CSVWGHNEQFF.

This clonotype came up a few times. V and J are TRBV7-2 and TRBJ2-7, with TRBD2 matching 10 bases. J gave up 6 bases and V 1 base, and 6 bases lay outside the gene matches. Germline assignment: CDR1 SGHTA and CDR2 FQGNSA. The CDR3 is 15 residues long. CDR3 sequence reads: CASSLGGSGRSEQYF. CDR3 DNA: TGTGCCAGCAGCTTAGGTGGTAGCGGGAGGTCCGAGCAGTACTTC.

This chain connects TRBV24-1 to TRBJ2-3, with 10 bases fitting TRBD2. V was clipped by 4 bases and J by 4 bases; unmatched bases: 4. The CDR3 sequence is 15 residues long. CDR1 is KGHDR and CDR2 is SFDVKD in the germline V gene. This chain's CDR3 is CATSDTSGTPDTQYF. The CDR3 bases are TGTGCCACCAGTGACACTAGCGGGACCCCAGATACGCAGTATTTT.

The chain has TRBV25-1 and TRBJ2-3, with D perhaps TRBD1 or TRBD2 (5 bases each). The CDR3 length is 12 residues. The germline CDR1 and CDR2 sequences are MGHDK and SYGVNS. The V and J ends lost 8 bases and 6 bases respectively, with 12 bases between them. The CDR3 DNA reads TGTGCCAGCGGGGACGGTGGGGATACGCAGTATTTT. Translated, it gives CASGDGGDTQYF.

This clonotype has just a few counts. This sequence joins TRBV7-8 and TRBJ1-2, with D unresolved. V was shortened by 6 bases and J by 7 bases, with 18 bases between the two germline ends. The CDR3 is 14 residues long. The V gene's germline CDR1 is SGHVS and CDR2 FQNEAQ. The CDR3 coding sequence is TGTGCCAGCAGACCGGGGTCCGGTTCCGGTGGCTACACCTTC. The encoded protein is CASRPGSGSGGYTF.

This rearrangement joins TRBV12-5 to TRBJ2-1; 8 bases match TRBD1. Trimming took 5 bases from V and 2 from J; bases not matched to a gene: 8. Per germline, CDR1 LGHNT and CDR2 FRNRAP. The CDR3 sequence is 16 residues long. The CDR3, as DNA: TGTGCTAGTGGTGGGCAGGGGGCTCGGACCTACAATGAGCAGTTCTTC. It yields the protein CASGGQGARTYNEQFF.

This clonotype was seen more than once but under ten times. The rearrangement joins TRBV20-1 to TRBJ1-2; D uncertain. Germline assignment: CDR1 DFQATT and CDR2 SNEGSKA (reference sequence). Trimming shortened V by 6 bases and J by 2 bases, and 10 bases separated the two germline ends. CDR3 size: 12 residues. The chain's CDR3 is CSATDTNYGYTF. CDR3 DNA sequence: TGCAGTGCCACTGACACCAACTATGGCTACACCTTC.